Below, one TCR beta chain is given with its context. Its target is not known. The germline V gene has CDR1 MDHEN and CDR2 SYDVKM. This CDR3 is built from 15 residues. 5'RACE template switching with UMIs generated TCR beta cDNA. TCRdb reworked the 5' RACE reads into one entry per CDR3 protein, no DNA. The listing contains 300,000 or so distinct CDR3 sequences. The sample comes from a study of T cells expressing NK-cell markers. Study findings and constraints: The study found these clonotypes also leading the CD3+CD56-NKG2C+ fraction in a handful of donors.

The chain couples TRBV28 to TRBJ1-4; checking the TCRdb D call of TRBD1 is not possible without DNA. The sequence was obtained from a woman between 18 and 69 years old in good health. The sequencing input was blood T cells: a sorted CD56 or NKG2C T cell subset, CD4+ or CD8+ T cells, or bulk PBMC T cells (not recorded which). CDR3 sequence reads: CASSPPDRGPEKLFF.